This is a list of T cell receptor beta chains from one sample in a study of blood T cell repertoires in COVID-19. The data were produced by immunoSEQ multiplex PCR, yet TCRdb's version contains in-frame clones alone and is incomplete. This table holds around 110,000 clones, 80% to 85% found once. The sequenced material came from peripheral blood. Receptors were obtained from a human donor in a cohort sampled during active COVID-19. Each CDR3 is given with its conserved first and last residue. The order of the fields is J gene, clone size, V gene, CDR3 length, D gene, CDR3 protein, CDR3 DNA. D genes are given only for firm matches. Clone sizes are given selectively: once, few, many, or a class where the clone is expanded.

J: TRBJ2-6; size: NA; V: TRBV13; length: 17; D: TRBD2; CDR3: CASSSNSGRAGANVLTF; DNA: TGTGCCAGCAGCTCGAATAGCGGGAGGGCTGGGGCCAACGTCCTGACTTTC
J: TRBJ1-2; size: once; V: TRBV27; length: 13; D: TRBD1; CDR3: CASSFRQGYGYTF; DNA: TGTGCCAGCAGTTTCCGACAGGGCTACGGCTACACCTTC
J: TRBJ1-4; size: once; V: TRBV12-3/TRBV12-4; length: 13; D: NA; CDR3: CASRTRLNEKLFF; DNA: TGTGCCAGCAGGACCCGACTGAATGAAAAACTGTTTTTT
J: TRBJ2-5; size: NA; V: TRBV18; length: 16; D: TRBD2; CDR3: CASSRTSGRTGETQYF; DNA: TGTGCCAGCTCAAGGACTAGCGGGAGAACCGGAGAGACCCAGTACTTC
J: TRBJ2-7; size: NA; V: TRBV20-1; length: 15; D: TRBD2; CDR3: CSASALAGGSYEQYF; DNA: TGCAGTGCTAGTGCCCTAGCGGGAGGCTCCTACGAGCAGTACTTC
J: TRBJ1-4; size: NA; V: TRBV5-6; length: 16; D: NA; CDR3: CASSLVTGATNEKLFF; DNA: TGTGCCAGCAGCTTGGTTACAGGAGCAACTAATGAAAAACTGTTTTTT
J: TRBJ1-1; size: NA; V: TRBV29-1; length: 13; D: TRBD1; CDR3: CSVQQGANTEAFF; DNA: TGCAGCGTTCAACAGGGGGCGAACACTGAAGCTTTCTTT
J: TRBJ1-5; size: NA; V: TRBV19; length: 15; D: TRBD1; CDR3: CASRTGGHSNQPQHF; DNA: TGTGCCAGTAGGACAGGGGGGCATAGCAATCAGCCCCAGCATTTT
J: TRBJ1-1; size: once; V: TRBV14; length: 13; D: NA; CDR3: CASSQGQYGAAFF; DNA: TGTGCCAGCAGCCAAGGACAGTACGGCGCAGCTTTCTTT
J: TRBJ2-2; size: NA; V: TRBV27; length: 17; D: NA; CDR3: CASSLSSGPIDTGELFF; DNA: TGTGCCAGCAGTTTATCAAGCGGGCCGATTGACACCGGGGAGCTGTTTTTT
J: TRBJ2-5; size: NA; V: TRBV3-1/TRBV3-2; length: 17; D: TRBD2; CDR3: CASSHVGLAGVGETQYF; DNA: TGTGCCAGCAGCCACGTGGGACTAGCGGGAGTCGGGGAGACCCAGTACTTC
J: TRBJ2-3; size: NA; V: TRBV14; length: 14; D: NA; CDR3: CASSLRLDTDTQYF; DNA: TGTGCCAGCAGCTTACGACTAGACACAGATACGCAGTATTTT
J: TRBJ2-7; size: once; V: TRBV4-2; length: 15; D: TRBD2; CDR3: CASSPSGGSSYEQYF; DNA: TGTGCCAGCAGCCCCTCGGGGGGGAGCTCCTACGAGCAGTACTTC
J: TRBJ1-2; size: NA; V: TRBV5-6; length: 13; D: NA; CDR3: CASSLEVQAHGSF; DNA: TGTGCCAGCAGCTTGGAGGTACAGGCACACGGCTCCTTC
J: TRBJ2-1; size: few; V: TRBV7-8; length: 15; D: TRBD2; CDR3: CASSLELAGDNEQFF; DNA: TGTGCCAGCAGCTTAGAACTAGCGGGGGACAATGAGCAGTTCTTC
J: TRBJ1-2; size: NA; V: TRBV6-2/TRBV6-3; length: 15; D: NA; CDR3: CASSYSPRVMDGYTF; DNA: TGTGCCAGCAGTTACTCGCCCAGGGTGATGGATGGCTACACCTTC
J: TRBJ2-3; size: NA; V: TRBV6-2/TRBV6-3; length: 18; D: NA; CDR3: CASSYSPPTGRDTDTQYF; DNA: TGTGCCAGCAGTTACTCCCCCCCGACAGGCCGAGACACAGATACGCAGTATTTT
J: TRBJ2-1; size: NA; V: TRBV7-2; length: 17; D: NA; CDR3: CASSPRHPYSVDNEQFF; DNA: TGTGCCAGCAGCCCCCGGCACCCCTATAGCGTAGACAATGAGCAGTTCTTC
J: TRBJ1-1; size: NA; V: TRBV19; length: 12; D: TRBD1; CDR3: CASRNRGTEAFF; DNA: TGTGCCAGTAGGAACAGGGGTACTGAAGCTTTCTTT
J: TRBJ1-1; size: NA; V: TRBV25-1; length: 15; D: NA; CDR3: CASSASTGLGTEAFF; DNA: TGTGCCAGCAGTGCCAGTACGGGGTTGGGGACTGAAGCTTTCTTT
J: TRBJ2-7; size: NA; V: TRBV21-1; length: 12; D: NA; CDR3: CASSKGSSEQYF; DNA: TGTGCCAGCAGCAAAGGGTCTAGCGAGCAGTACTTC
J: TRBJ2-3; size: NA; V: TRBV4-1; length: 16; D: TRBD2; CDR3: CASSRVGGYGTDTQYF; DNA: TGCGCCAGCAGCCGAGTCGGGGGGTATGGCACAGATACGCAGTATTTT
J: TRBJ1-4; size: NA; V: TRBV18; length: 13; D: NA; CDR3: CASSPPGAGKLFF; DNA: TGTGCCAGCTCACCACCGGGCGCCGGAAAACTGTTTTTT
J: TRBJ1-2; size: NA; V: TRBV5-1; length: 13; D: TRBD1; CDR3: CASSTGQGHGYTF; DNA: TGCGCCAGCAGCACGGGACAGGGCCATGGCTACACCTTC
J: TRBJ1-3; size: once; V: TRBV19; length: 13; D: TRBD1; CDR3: CASSSGQEYTIYF; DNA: TGTGCCAGTAGTAGCGGACAGGAGTACACCATATATTTT
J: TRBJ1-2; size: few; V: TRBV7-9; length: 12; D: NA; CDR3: CASSLPGQTAAF; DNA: TGTGCCAGCAGCTTGCCCGGACAAACCGCGGCCTTC
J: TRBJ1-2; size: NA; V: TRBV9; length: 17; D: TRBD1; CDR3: CASTGGGQGQLTGGYTF; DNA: TGTGCCAGTACTGGCGGGGGACAGGGCCAATTAACAGGTGGCTACACCTTC
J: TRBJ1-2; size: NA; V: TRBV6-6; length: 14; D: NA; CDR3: CASSSAGINYGYTF; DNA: TGTGCCAGCAGTTCCGCGGGAATTAACTATGGCTACACCTTC
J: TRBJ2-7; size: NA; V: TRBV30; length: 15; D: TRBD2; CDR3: CAWSVLAGGGGEQYF; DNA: TGTGCCTGGAGTGTACTAGCGGGAGGGGGGGGCGAGCAGTACTTC
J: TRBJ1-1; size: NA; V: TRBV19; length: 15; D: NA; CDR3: CASSILDTLNTEAFF; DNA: TGTGCCAGTAGTATCTTGGACACTTTGAACACTGAAGCTTTCTTT
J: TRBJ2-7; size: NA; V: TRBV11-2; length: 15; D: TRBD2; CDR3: CASSPRLAVAYEQYF; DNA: TGTGCCAGCAGCCCCCGACTAGCGGTGGCTTACGAGCAGTACTTC
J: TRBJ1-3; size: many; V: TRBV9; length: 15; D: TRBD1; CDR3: CASSPTGGTGNTIYF; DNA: TGTGCCAGCAGCCCCACAGGGGGCACTGGAAACACCATATATTTT
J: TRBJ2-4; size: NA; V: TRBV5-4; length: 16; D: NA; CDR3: CASSLASGLAKNIQYF; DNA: TGTGCCAGCAGCTTGGCGAGCGGGCTAGCCAAAAACATTCAGTACTTC
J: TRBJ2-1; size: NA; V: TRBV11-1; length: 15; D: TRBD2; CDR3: CASMRGSGSYNEQFF; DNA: TGTGCCAGCATGCGGGGGAGCGGGAGCTACAATGAGCAGTTCTTC
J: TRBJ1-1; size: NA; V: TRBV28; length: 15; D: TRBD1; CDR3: CASSRGTGMNTEAFF; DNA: TGTGCCAGCAGCCGCGGGACAGGGATGAACACTGAAGCTTTCTTT
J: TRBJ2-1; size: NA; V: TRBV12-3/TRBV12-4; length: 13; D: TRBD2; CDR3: CASTRGSGSLQFF; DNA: TGTGCCAGCACCCGGGGTAGCGGGAGCCTCCAGTTCTTC
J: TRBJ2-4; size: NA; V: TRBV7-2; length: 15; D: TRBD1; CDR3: CASSLDRGWVNIQYF; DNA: TGTGCCAGCAGCTTGGACAGGGGGTGGGTAAACATTCAGTACTTC
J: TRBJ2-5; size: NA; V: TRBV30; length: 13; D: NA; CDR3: CAWSVTQGETQYF; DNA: TGTGCCTGGAGTGTAACCCAGGGTGAGACCCAGTACTTC
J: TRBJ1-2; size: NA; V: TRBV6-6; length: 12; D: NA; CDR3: CASTGGVRGYTF; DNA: TGTGCCAGCACCGGAGGCGTAAGGGGCTACACCTTC
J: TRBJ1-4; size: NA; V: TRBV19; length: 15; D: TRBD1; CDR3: CASSPVGQGGEKLFF; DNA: TGTGCCAGTAGTCCGGTGGGACAGGGAGGGGAAAAACTGTTTTTT
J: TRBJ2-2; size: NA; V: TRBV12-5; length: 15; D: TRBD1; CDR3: CASGPGTGVGGELFF; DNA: TGTGCTAGTGGACCCGGGACAGGGGTTGGCGGGGAGCTGTTTTTT
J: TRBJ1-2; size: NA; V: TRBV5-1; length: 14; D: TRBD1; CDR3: CASSFGGQGARYTF; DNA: TGCGCCAGCAGCTTTGGGGGACAGGGGGCCCGCTACACCTTC
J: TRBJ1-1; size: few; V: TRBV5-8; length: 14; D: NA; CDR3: CASSYPQGYTEAFF; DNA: TGTGCCAGCAGCTACCCACAGGGTTACACTGAAGCTTTCTTT
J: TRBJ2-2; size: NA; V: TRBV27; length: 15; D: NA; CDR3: CASEGWTENTGELFF; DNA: TGTGCCAGCGAAGGATGGACAGAGAACACCGGGGAGCTGTTTTTT
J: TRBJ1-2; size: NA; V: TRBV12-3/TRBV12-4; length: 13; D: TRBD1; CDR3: CASSSSGGHGYTF; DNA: TGTGCCAGCAGTTCGTCAGGGGGCCATGGCTACACCTTC
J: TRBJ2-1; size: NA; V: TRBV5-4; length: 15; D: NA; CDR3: CASSRLLASYNEQFF; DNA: TGTGCCAGCAGCCGCCTTCTAGCGTCGTACAATGAGCAGTTCTTC
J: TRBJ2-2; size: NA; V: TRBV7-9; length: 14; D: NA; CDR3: CASSLDMSTGELFF; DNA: TGTGCCAGCAGCTTAGATATGAGTACCGGGGAGCTGTTTTTT
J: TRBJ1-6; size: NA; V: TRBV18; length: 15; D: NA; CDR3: CASSPMGAGNSPLHF; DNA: TGTGCCAGCTCACCAATGGGGGCAGGGAATTCACCCCTCCACTTT
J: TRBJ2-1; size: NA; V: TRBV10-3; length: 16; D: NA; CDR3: CAISESEGAIDNEQFF; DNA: TGTGCCATCAGTGAGTCGGAGGGGGCTATCGATAATGAGCAGTTCTTC
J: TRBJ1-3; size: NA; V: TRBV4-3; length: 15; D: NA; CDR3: CASRPDRNLGNTIYF; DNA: TGCGCCAGCAGACCCGACAGGAATCTTGGAAACACCATATATTTT
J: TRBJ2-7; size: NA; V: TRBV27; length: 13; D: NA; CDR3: CASSFTQSYEQYF; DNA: TGTGCCAGCTCCTTCACTCAAAGCTACGAGCAGTACTTC
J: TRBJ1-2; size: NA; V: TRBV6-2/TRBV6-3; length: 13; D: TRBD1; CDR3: CASSPWTGYGYTF; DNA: TGTGCCAGCAGTCCCTGGACAGGCTATGGCTACACCTTC
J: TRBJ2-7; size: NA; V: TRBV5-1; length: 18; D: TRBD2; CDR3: CASSLYWSGMMGGYEQYF; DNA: TGCGCCAGCAGCTTGTATTGGAGCGGGATGATGGGAGGATACGAGCAGTACTTC
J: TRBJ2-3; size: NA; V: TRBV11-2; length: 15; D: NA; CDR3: CASSLGDSNTDTQYF; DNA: TGTGCCAGCAGCTTAGGAGACTCTAACACAGATACGCAGTATTTT
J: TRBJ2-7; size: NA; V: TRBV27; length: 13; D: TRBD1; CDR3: CASSPQGADEQYF; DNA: TGTGCCAGCAGTCCCCAGGGGGCGGACGAGCAGTACTTC
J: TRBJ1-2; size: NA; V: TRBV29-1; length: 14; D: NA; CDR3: CSVTTAPPRNGYTF; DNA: TGCAGCGTTACGACAGCCCCCCCTCGGAATGGCTACACCTTC
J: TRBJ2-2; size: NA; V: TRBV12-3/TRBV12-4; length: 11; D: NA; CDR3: CANSGAGELFF; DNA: TGTGCCAACTCGGGGGCCGGGGAGCTGTTTTTT
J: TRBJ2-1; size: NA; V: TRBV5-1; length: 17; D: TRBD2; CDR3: CASSSGTSGPPDNEQFF; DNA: TGCGCCAGCAGCTCCGGGACTAGCGGGCCCCCGGACAATGAGCAGTTCTTC
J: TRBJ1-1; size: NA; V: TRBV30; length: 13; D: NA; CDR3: CAWTKGDWTEAFF; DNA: TGTGCCTGGACCAAGGGGGATTGGACTGAAGCTTTCTTT